This T cell receptor beta chain was observed in a study of blood T cell repertoires in COVID-19. This clone was counted only a few times. Those enrolled in Seattle joined during active infection and were followed longitudinally afterward. In the source study's methods: Cell counts per sample came from amplifying reference gene primers. Data came from immunoSEQ multiplex PCR; TCRdb stores just in-frame clones and leaves some out. For V, J and clone size, that table is used; D and trimming come from the DNA. The sample consists of about 240,000 clones, 80% to 90% of them appearing once. This TCR derives from a woman at least 80 years old with COVID-19, enrolled during active disease. Sequencing was performed on peripheral blood.

The CDR3 DNA reads TGTGCCAGCAGCCAAAGGGAGTCCTACTCTGGAAACACCATATATTTT. This translates into CASSQRESYSGNTIYF. The chain employs TRBV3-1 (or the pseudogene TRBV3-2) and TRBJ1-3; no definite D call. Per the germline V gene, CDR1 is LGHDT and CDR2 is YNNKEL (reference sequence). The CDR3 is made up of 16 amino acids. The V gene lost 2 bases and the J gene lost 0 bases, with 11 bases spanning the gap.